The 13 T cell receptor beta chains presented below share a single source sample, sequenced in a study of shared clonotypes between healthy human individuals. Naive CD8 cells lacked CD45RO, underwent positive selection for CCR7 and left out terminally differentiated effector memory CD45RA+ cells. Clones were sequenced by immunoSEQ multiplex PCR, and TCRdb holds only the in-frame ones, with some missing. Here the sample spans about 2.1 million clones, about 92% being singletons. What was sequenced was naive CD8+ T cells from PBMCs. These TCRs come from a man between 18 and 29 years old in good health. Some clones in this sample may be carry-over from other donors' samples.

This rearrangement joins TRBV13 to TRBJ2-1; TRBD2 matches 8 bases. The germline V gene has CDR1 PRHDT and CDR2 FYEKMQ (reference sequence). The junction had 8 bases not matched to a gene; V was cut back by 1 base and J by 9 bases. The CDR3 length is 15 residues. The CDR3 is CASSLDGRGSVEQFF. The CDR3 DNA reads as TGTGCCAGCAGCTTAGACGGGAGGGGGTCGGTTGAGCAGTTCTTC.

This chain uses TRBV28 with TRBJ1-4; D perhaps matches TRBD1 (5 bases). The CDR3 has 16 residues. Trimming shortened V by 5 bases and J by 4 bases, and 17 bases separated the two germline ends. The V gene's germline CDR1 is MDHEN and CDR2 SYDVKM. DNA of the CDR3: TGTGCCAGCAGTCCGCGACTGGGACGGGATAATGAAAAACTGTTTTTT. This translates into CASSPRLGRDNEKLFF.

The genes are TRBV27 and TRBJ2-6; possibly TRBD1 or TRBD2 for D (5 bases each). Germline loops: CDR1 MNHEY, CDR2 SMNVEV (reference sequence). The CDR3 length is 16 residues. Deletions cut 1 base from V and 0 bases from J, with 7 bases between. The CDR3 reads CASSLLGDSGANVLTF. CDR3 nucleotides: TGTGCCAGCAGTTTATTGGGGGACTCTGGGGCCAACGTCCTGACTTTC.

The rearrangement joins TRBV9 to TRBJ1-5; 10 bases line up with TRBD1. The V gene end was trimmed by 1 base and the J gene end by 4 bases; junction bases not matched to a gene: 14. Germline V CDR1 and CDR2: SGDLS, YYNGEE. The CDR3 contains 19 residues. The CDR3 nucleotides are TGTGCCAGCAGCGTATCGATTAGACAGGGGGCCATGGCTAATCAGCCCCAGCATTTT. As protein: CASSVSIRQGAMANQPQHF.

This clone was seen a handful of times. Here the CDR3 reads CASSVGLAVTDNEQFF. CDR3 nucleotide sequence: TGTGCCAGCAGCGTTGGACTAGCGGTTACCGACAATGAGCAGTTCTTC. The chain combines TRBV9 with TRBJ2-1; 10 bases match TRBD2. There are 16 residues in the CDR3. Germline assignment: CDR1 SGDLS and CDR2 YYNGEE. J lost 5 bases, V lost 2 bases, and 7 bases had no gene match.

Turning to this clone: In the same sample, other DNA sequences code for this CDR3. This chain connects TRBV19 to TRBJ2-7; D not resolved. Germline V gives CDR1 LNHDA, CDR2 SQIVND (reference sequence). The CDR3 is 14 amino acids. V was pared by 2 bases and J by 0 bases, with 8 bases between. The CDR3: CASSIFGLSYEQYF. The CDR3 DNA is TGTGCCAGTAGTATATTCGGTCTCTCCTACGAGCAGTACTTC.

This clone came up a few times. The chain is built from TRBV10-3 and TRBJ1-1, with 9 bases lining up with TRBD1. V dropped 6 bases and J dropped 2; count of bases not matched to a gene: 4. The germline V gene has CDR1 ENHRY and CDR2 SYGVKD. The CDR3 contains 14 residues. CDR3 amino acids: CAIRDRGGNTEAFF. The CDR3 nucleotides read TGTGCCATCAGGGACAGGGGAGGAAACACTGAAGCTTTCTTT.

The J gene is TRBJ2-1, the V gene TRBV4-3; D might be TRBD2 (5 bases). V lost 0 bases and J 7 bases, leaving 13 bases between the germline ends. The CDR3 is made up of 15 amino acids. CDR1 and CDR2 (germline): LGHNA, YSLEER. The CDR3 loop is CASSQDLAFFNEQFF. DNA of the CDR3: TGCGCCAGCAGCCAAGACCTAGCATTTTTTAATGAGCAGTTCTTC.

This clone showed up just once. J is TRBJ1-4 and V is TRBV4-3; D is possibly TRBD1 (6 bases). In germline, CDR1 is LGHNA, CDR2 YSLEER. V lost 4 bases and J 3 bases, leaving 15 bases between the germline ends. This CDR3 contains 16 residues. The CDR3: CASSRTRQAANEKLFF. CDR3 nucleotide sequence: TGCGCCAGCAGCCGAACCAGACAGGCAGCTAATGAAAAACTGTTTTTT.

The V and J genes are TRBV14 and TRBJ2-5, with a tentative D call TRBD2 (6 bases). V was clipped by 4 bases and J by 5 bases, with 17 bases between them. The CDR3 contains 15 residues. Germline loops: CDR1 SGHDN, CDR2 FVKESK. The DNA of the CDR3 is TGTGCCAGCAGCCCAGATAGCGTAGGAGGGGAGACCCAGTACTTC. It is translated as CASSPDSVGGETQYF.

CDR3 DNA sequence: TGTGCCAGCAGCCCAGGGATAGGTGAAAAACTGTTTTTT. Residues: CASSPGIGEKLFF. This chain connects TRBV4-2 to TRBJ1-4, with D perhaps matching TRBD1 (5 bases). Trimming removed 4 bases at V and 7 bases at J, with 10 bases between. This CDR3 is built from 13 residues. Per the germline V gene, CDR1 is LGHNA and CDR2 is YNFKEQ.

The V gene is TRBV15, the J gene TRBJ1-3; D ambiguous. There are 14 residues in the CDR3. V was trimmed by 0 bases and J by 8 bases, leaving 11 bases between them. The germline gives CDR1 LNHNV, CDR2 YYDKDF (reference sequence). The CDR3 here is CATSRDTILDTIYF. The CDR3 coding sequence is TGTGCCACCAGCAGAGATACCATTTTAGACACCATATATTTT. Based on the CDR3 plus reference TRBV15 and TRBJ1-3, the full variable domain is DAMVIQNPRYQVTQFGKPVTLSCSQTLNHNVMYWYQQKSSQAPKLLFHYYDKDFNNEADTPDNFQSRRPNTSFCFLDIRSPGLGDTAMYLCATSRDTILDTIYFGEGSWLTVV.

The rearrangement joins TRBV28 to TRBJ2-1; D remains unclear. Germline V gene sequence: CDR1 MDHEN, CDR2 SYDVKM. V dropped 5 bases and J dropped 4 bases, with 9 bases sitting between them. This CDR3 spans 13 amino acids. The CDR3 bases are TGTGCCAGCAGTGTGACCGATTACAATGAGCAGTTCTTC. Translating gives CASSVTDYNEQFF. The whole variable domain, remainder taken from reference TRBV28 and TRBJ2-1, is DVKVTQSSRYLVKRTGEKVFLECVQDMDHENMFWYRQDPGLGLRLIYFSYDVKMKEKGDIPEGYSVSREKKERFSLILESASTNQTSMYLCASSVTDYNEQFFGPGTRLTVL.